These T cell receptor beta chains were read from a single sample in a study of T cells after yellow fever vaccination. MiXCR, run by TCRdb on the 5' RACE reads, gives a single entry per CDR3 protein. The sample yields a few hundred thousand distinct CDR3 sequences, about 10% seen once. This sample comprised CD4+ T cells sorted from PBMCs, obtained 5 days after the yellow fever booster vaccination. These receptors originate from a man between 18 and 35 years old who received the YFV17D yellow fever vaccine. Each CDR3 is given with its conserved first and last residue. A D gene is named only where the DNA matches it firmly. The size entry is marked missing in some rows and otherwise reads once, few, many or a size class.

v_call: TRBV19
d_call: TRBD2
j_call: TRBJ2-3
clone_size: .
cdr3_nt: TGTGCCAGTACCCCACTAGCGGGCACAGATACGCAGTATTTT
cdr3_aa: CASTPLAGTDTQYF

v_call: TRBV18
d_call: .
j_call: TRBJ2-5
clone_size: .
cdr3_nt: TGTGCCAGCTCACCGATGGGAACAGCTCCTGAGACCCAGTACTTC
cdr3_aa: CASSPMGTAPETQYF

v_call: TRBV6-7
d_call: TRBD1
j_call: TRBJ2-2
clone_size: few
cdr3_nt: TGTGCCAGCAGTGGGGGACAGGAGAACACCGGGGAGCTGTTTTTT
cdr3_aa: CASSGGQENTGELFF

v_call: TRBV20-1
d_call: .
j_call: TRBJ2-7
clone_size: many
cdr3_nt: TGCAGTGCTCCCCATGTTGGGGCGGTGGCAGGCGAGCAGTACTTC
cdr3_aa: CSAPHVGAVAGEQYF

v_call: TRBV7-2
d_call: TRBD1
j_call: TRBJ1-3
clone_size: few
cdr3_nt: TGTGCCAGCAGCTACGGGACAGGGCTGAAAAGGGCCATATATTTT
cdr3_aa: CASSYGTGLKRAIYF

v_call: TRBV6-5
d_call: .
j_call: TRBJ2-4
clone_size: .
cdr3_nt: TGTGCCAGCAAACAACAGGGAGGGCGGGACATTCAGTACTTC
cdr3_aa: CASKQQGGRDIQYF

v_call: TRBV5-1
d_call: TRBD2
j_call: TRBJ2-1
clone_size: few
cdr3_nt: TGCGCCAGCAGCCACGGACTAGCGGGGTCGTCCTACAATGAGCAGTTCTTC
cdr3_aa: CASSHGLAGSSYNEQFF

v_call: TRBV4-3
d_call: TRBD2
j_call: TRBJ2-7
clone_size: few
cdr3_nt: TGCGCCAGCAGCCAGTTAGCGGGGGCGACCGCGGAGCAGTACTTC
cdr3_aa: CASSQLAGATAEQYF

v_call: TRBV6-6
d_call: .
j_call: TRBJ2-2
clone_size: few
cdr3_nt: TGTGCCAGCAGTTACCGGGGGAAAGGGACCGGGGAGCTGTTTTTT
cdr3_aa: CASSYRGKGTGELFF

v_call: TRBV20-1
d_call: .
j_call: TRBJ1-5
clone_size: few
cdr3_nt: TGCAGTGCTACCCCGTCGGTTCCAAGCAATCAGCCCCAGCATTTT
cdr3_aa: CSATPSVPSNQPQHF

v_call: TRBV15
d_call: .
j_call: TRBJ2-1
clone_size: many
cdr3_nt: TGTGCCACCAGCAAAATACAGGGTTGGGAGCAGTTCTTC
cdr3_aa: CATSKIQGWEQFF

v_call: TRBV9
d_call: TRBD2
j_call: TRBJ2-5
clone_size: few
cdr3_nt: TGTGCCAGCAGCCCAAGGACTAGTGTGGAGACCCAGTACTTC
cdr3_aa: CASSPRTSVETQYF

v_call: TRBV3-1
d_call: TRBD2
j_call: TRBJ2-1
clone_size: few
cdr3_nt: TGTGCCAGCAGCCACGGACTAGCGGGGAGCGCGGACAATGAGCAGTTCTTC
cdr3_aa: CASSHGLAGSADNEQFF

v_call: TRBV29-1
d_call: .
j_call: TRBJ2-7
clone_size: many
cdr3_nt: TGCAGCGTCGGACTCTCCTACGAGCAGTACTTC
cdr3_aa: CSVGLSYEQYF

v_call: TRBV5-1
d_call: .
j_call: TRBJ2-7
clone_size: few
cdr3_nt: TGCGCCAGCAGCTTCTCGACAGGAACCTACGAGCAGTACTTC
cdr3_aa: CASSFSTGTYEQYF

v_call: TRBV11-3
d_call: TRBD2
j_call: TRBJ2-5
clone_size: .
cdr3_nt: TGTGCCAGCAGCTTACACCCCCTGCGGGGGGCCTCGGGGGCCCAGTACTTC
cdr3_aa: CASSLHPLRGASGAQYF

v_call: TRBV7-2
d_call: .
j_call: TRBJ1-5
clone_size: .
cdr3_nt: TGTGCCAGCAGTACCAGAGGGGGTCAGCCCCAGCATTTT
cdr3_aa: CASSTRGGQPQHF

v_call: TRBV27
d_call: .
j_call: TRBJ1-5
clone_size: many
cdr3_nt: TGTGCCAGCAGTTTACGAGAGGATCAGCCCCAGCATTTT
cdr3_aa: CASSLREDQPQHF

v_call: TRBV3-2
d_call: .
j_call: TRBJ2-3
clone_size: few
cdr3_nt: TGTGCCAGATCCCAAGATGTTCCCTACATGCCAGATACGCAGTATTTT
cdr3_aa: CARSQDVPYMPDTQYF

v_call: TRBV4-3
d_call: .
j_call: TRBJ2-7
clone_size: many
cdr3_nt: TGCGCCAGCAGCCAAGGCCCCGGGTCCTTACCTACCAACTTC
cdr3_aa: CASSQGPGSLPTNF

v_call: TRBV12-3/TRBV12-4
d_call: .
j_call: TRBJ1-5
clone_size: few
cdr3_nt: TGTGCCAGCACCAGGGGACTTGATCAGCCCCAGCATTTT
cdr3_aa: CASTRGLDQPQHF

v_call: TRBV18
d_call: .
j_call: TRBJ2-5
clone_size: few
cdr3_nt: TGTGCCAGCTCACCACCGAGGGGAGGAGAGACCCAGTACTTC
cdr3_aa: CASSPPRGGETQYF

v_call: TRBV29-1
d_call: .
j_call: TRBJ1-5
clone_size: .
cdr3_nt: TGCAGCGTTGACTTGGGCCGTAATCAGCCCCAGCATTTT
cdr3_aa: CSVDLGRNQPQHF

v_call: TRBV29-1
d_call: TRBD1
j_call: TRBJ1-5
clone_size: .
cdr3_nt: TGCAGCGTTCGGACAGGGGGGAATCAGCCCCAGCATTTT
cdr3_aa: CSVRTGGNQPQHF

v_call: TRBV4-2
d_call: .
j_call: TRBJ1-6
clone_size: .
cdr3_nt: TGTGCCAGCAGCCAAGATAAGTCGGGCAGCCAGGTTTCACCCCTCCACTTT
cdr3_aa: CASSQDKSGSQVSPLHF

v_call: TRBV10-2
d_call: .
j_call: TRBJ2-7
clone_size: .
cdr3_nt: TGCGCCAGCAGGGAAGGGGTTTTCTACGAGCAGTACTTC
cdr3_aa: CASREGVFYEQYF

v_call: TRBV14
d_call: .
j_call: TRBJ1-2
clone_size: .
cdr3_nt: TGTGCCAGCAGCCGTAAGGGACCGCCTATTGAGGGGGGCTACACCTTC
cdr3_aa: CASSRKGPPIEGGYTF

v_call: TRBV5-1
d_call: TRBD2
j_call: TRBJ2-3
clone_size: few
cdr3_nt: TGCGCCAGCAGCTTGCTCGCTAGCGGGGGTGATACGCAGTATTTT
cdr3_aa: CASSLLASGGDTQYF

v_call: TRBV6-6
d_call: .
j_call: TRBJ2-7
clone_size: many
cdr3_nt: TGTGCCAGCAGTTATCTTGCCAGAATCTACGAGCAGTACTTC
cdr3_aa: CASSYLARIYEQYF

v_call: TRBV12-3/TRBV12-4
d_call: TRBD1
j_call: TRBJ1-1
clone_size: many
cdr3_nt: TGTGCCAGCAGTAGGACAGGGGCGACTGAAGCTTTCTTT
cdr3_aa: CASSRTGATEAFF

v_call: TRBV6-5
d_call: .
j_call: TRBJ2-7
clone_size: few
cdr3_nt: TGTGCCAGCAGTTACTCGATCGGCGGGGCCCTTCCCTACGAGCAGTACTTC
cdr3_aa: CASSYSIGGALPYEQYF

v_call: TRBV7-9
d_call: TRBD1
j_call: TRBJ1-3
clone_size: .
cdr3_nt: TGTGCCAGCAGCCCCTGGGGGACAGGTTTTGGAAACACCATATATTTT
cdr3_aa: CASSPWGTGFGNTIYF

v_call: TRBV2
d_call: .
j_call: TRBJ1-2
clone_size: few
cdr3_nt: TGTGCCAGCAGTGAAGAAATCGGGGCCTATGGCTACACCTTC
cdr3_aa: CASSEEIGAYGYTF

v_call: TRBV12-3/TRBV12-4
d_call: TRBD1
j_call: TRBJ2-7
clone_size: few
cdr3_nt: TGTGCCAGCACCTCGCTGTCAGGGGGCGAGCAGTACTTC
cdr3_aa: CASTSLSGGEQYF

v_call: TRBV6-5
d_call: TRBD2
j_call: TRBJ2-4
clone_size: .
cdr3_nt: TGTGCCAGCAGGCGGACTAGCGGGGGGCCCAAGGCCAAAAACATTCAGTACTTC
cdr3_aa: CASRRTSGGPKAKNIQYF

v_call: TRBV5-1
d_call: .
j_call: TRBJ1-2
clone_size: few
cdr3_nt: TGCGCCAGCAGCCTGGACCCCGGGTATGGCTACACCTTC
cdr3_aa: CASSLDPGYGYTF

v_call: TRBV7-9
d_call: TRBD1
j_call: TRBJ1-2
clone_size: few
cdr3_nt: TGTGCCAGCAGCCCCGGGGGGACAGGGAAGCCTGACTATGGCTACACCTTC
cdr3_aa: CASSPGGTGKPDYGYTF

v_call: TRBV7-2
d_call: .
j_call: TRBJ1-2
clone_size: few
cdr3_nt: TGTGCCAGCAGCTCCAGATCTAACTATGGCTACACCTTC
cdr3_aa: CASSSRSNYGYTF

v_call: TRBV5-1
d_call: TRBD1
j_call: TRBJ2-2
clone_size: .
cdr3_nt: TGCGCCAGCCGAGGGACAGCAGCCTCCGTTAACACCGGGGAGCTGTTTTTT
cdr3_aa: CASRGTAASVNTGELFF

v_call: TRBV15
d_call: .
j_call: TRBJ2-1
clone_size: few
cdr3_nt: TGTGCCACCAGCAGAGTATTCTCGGACCCGTGGAGGGAGTTCTTC
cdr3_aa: CATSRVFSDPWREFF

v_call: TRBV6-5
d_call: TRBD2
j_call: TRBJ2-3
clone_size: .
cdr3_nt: TGTGCCAGCAGCCTGGGGGGTAGCGGGGGCCTTCTTTCTAGCACAGATACGCAGTATTTT
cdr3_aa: CASSLGGSGGLLSSTDTQYF

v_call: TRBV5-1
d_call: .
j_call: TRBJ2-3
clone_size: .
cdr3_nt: TGCGCCAGCAGCCCCGGACAGTTAATCACAGATACGCAGTATTTT
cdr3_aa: CASSPGQLITDTQYF

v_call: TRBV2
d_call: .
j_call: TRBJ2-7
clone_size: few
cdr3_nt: TGTGCCAGCAGCGGACAAACTAGGGACGAGCAGTACTTC
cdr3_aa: CASSGQTRDEQYF

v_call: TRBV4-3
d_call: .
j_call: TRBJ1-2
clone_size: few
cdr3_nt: TGCGCCAGCAGCCTACGTACCGGACAGCGATCATTCGGGGGCTACACCTTC
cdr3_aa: CASSLRTGQRSFGGYTF

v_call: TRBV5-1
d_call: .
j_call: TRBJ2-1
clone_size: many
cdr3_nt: TGCGCCAGCAGCCGGACAACAACTACTCATGAGCAGTTCTTC
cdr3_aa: CASSRTTTTHEQFF

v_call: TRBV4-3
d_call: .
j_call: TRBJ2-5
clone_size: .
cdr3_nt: TGCGCCAGCAGCCAAGACGGTGAGAGGGGTCAGACCCAGTACTTC
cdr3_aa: CASSQDGERGQTQYF

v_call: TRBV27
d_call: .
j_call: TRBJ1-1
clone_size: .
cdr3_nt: TGTGCCAGCAGTTTCCGCAGGGGCTCAATTAATCCAAAAGGGACGAACACTGAAGCTTTCTTT
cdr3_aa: CASSFRRGSINPKGTNTEAFF

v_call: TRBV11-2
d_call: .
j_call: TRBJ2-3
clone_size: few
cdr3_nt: TGTGCCAGCAGCTTAGCGGGACGCCCCACAGATACGCAGTATTTT
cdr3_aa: CASSLAGRPTDTQYF

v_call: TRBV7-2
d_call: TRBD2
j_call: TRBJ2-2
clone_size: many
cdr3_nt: TGTGCCAGCAGCTTATTGGCGGGGGGGCACACCGGGGAGCTGTTTTTT
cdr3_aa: CASSLLAGGHTGELFF

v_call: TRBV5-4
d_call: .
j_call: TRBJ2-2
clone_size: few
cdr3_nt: TGTGCCAGCAGCATACACGGGGAAACCGGGGAGCTGTTTTTT
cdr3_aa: CASSIHGETGELFF

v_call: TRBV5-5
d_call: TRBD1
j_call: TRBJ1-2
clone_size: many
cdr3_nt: TGTGCCAGCAGCTTGGACAGGGGCTATGGCTACACCTTC
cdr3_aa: CASSLDRGYGYTF

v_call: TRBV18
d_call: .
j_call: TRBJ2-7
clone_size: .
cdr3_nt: TGTGCCAGCTCACCCACTCTCCTAGCTAACGGCTACGAGCAGTACTTC
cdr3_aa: CASSPTLLANGYEQYF

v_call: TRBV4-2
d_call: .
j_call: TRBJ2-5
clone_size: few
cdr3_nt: TGTGCCAGCAGCCAAGTACCGGCCAGCTCAGAGACCCAGTACTTC
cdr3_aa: CASSQVPASSETQYF

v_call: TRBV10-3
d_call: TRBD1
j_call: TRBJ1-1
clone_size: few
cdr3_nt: TGTGCCATCAGTGACCGGGACAGGGCTCCGAACACTGAAGCTTTCTTT
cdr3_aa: CAISDRDRAPNTEAFF

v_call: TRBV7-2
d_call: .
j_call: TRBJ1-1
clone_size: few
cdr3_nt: TGTGCCAGCAGCCCGGACGGACTGAACACTGAAGCTTTCTTT
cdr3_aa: CASSPDGLNTEAFF

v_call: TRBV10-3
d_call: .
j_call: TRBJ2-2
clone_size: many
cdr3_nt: TGTGCCATCACCGGACTTCCTCTGGGGGAGCTGTTTTTT
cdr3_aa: CAITGLPLGELFF

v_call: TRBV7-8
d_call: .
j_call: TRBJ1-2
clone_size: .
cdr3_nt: TGTGCCAGCAGCCCTGGACAGTTGGGTGGCTACACCTTC
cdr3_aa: CASSPGQLGGYTF

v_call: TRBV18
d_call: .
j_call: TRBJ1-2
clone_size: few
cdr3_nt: TGTGCCAGCTCATCAAACAGGGATAACTATGGCTACACCTTC
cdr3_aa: CASSSNRDNYGYTF

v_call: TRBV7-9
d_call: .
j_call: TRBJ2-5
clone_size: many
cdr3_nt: TGTGCCAGCAGCTTCGGCAGGGGAGGGGAGACCCAGTACTTC
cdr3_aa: CASSFGRGGETQYF